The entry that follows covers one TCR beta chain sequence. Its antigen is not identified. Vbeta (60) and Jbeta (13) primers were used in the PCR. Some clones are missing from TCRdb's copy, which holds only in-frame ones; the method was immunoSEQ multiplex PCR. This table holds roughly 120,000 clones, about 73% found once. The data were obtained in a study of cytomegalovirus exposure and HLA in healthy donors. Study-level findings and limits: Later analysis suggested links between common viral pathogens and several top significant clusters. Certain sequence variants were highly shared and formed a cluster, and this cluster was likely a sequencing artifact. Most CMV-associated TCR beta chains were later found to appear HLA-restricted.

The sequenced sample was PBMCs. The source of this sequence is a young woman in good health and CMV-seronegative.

Here the CDR3 DNA reads TGTGCCAGCAGTACCGACAGGGTGAGCACTGAAGCTTTCTTT. This translates into CASSTDRVSTEAFF. The chain is built from TRBV2 and TRBJ1-1; 7 bases map to TRBD1. Trimming cost V 5 bases and J 4 bases; bases outside gene matches: 7. The CDR3 runs to 14 residues. Germline loops: CDR1 SNHLY, CDR2 FYNNEI.